A selection of T cell receptor beta chains follows, all from one sample in a study of T cells in Graves' hyperthyroidism and ophthalmopathy. TCRdb re-called the multiplex PCR reads through MiXCR, storing one row per CDR3 protein. The sample has roughly 720,000 distinct CDR3 sequences; 15% to 20% are singletons. The sample taken for sequencing was blood. Source of these receptors: a man aged 50 or older with Graves' hyperthyroidism. CDR3s include the opening cysteine and the closing phenylalanine or tryptophan. The D gene is left open where the match is weak. A clone size is listed for some rows: how often the clone was seen (once, few, many), or a class if it is expanded.

size	V	D	J	CDR3	DNA
-	TRBV6-1	-	TRBJ1-6	CASAENSPLHF	TGTGCCAGCGCAGAGAATTCACCCCTCCACTTT
few	TRBV15	TRBD2	TRBJ2-1	CATSRDPGAASGNFFHEQFF	TGTGCCACCAGCAGAGACCCAGGCGCGGCTAGCGGGAATTTCTTCCATGAGCAGTTCTTC
many	TRBV2	-	TRBJ2-7	CASRGGAGESYEQYF	TGTGCCAGCAGGGGGGGGGCAGGGGAGTCCTACGAGCAGTACTTC
many	TRBV2	TRBD1	TRBJ2-1	CASSDQDRRYNEQFF	TGTGCCAGCAGTGATCAGGACAGGAGATACAATGAGCAGTTCTTC
many	TRBV2	-	TRBJ2-7	CASLRQTAYEQYF	TGTGCCAGCCTTCGACAGACTGCCTACGAGCAGTACTTC
few	TRBV28	-	TRBJ1-1	CASSFGQGPGVFF	TGTGCCAGCAGTTTCGGTCAGGGGCCGGGGGTTTTCTTT
many	TRBV7-2	-	TRBJ2-3	CASRTGTAGDTQYF	TGTGCCAGCAGAACCGGGACGGCAGGAGATACGCAGTATTTT
few	TRBV7-3	-	TRBJ2-3	CASSPVWESTDTQYF	TGTGCCAGCAGCCCCGTTTGGGAAAGCACAGATACGCAGTATTTT
many	TRBV3-1	-	TRBJ2-1	CASSRDTNYNEQFF	TGTGCCAGCAGCCGGGACACCAACTACAATGAGCAGTTCTTC
many	TRBV10-3	-	TRBJ2-3	CAITSQGPPDTQYF	TGTGCCATCACCTCACAGGGCCCCCCAGATACGCAGTATTTT
many	TRBV2	-	TRBJ2-7	CASTQIPRSYEQYF	TGTGCCAGCACTCAAATCCCTAGGTCCTACGAGCAGTACTTC
-	TRBV7-9	-	TRBJ2-5	CASSLQEWETQYF	TGTGCCAGCAGCTTACAGGAATGGGAGACCCAGTACTTC
many	TRBV12-3/TRBV12-4	TRBD2	TRBJ2-1	CASTAASGRVEQFF	TGTGCCAGCACCGCGGCTAGCGGGAGGGTAGAGCAGTTCTTC
few	TRBV20-1	TRBD1	TRBJ2-6	CSARWTGSGANVLTF	TGCAGTGCTAGATGGACAGGGTCTGGGGCCAACGTCCTGACTTTC
-	TRBV28	-	TRBJ1-2	CASSLSYGANYGYTF	TGTGCCAGCAGTTTGAGTTATGGGGCAAACTATGGCTACACCTTC
many	TRBV5-1	TRBD2	TRBJ2-1	CASTIGLAEGSEQFF	TGCGCCAGCACCATTGGACTAGCGGAGGGGAGTGAGCAGTTCTTC
many	TRBV14	-	TRBJ1-1	CASSRDGAMNTEAFF	TGTGCCAGCAGCCGAGACGGAGCCATGAACACTGAAGCTTTCTTT
few	TRBV11-2	-	TRBJ1-3	CASSLAPTVKSSGNTIYF	TGTGCCAGCAGCTTAGCCCCGACGGTGAAGAGCTCTGGAAACACCATATATTTT
many	TRBV19	-	TRBJ2-6	CASSTQGNAGANVLTF	TGTGCCAGTAGTACACAGGGTAATGCTGGGGCCAACGTCCTGACTTTC
-	TRBV20-1	TRBD1	TRBJ2-2	CSARGGTGVVGELFF	TGCAGTGCTAGGGGGGGGACAGGGGTCGTCGGGGAGCTGTTTTTT
few	TRBV28	TRBD2	TRBJ2-6	CASRTGTSSSGANVLTF	TGTGCCAGCAGGACCGGGACTAGCTCCTCTGGGGCCAACGTCCTGACTTTC
few	TRBV6-2/TRBV6-3	TRBD1	TRBJ1-1	CASTDRDTEAFF	TGTGCCAGCACCGACAGGGACACTGAAGCTTTCTTT
many	TRBV12-3/TRBV12-4	-	TRBJ2-1	CASSTSRGNEQFF	TGTGCCAGCAGTACTAGCCGGGGCAATGAGCAGTTCTTC
-	TRBV15	-	TRBJ1-6	CATSRGENSPLHF	TGTGCCACCAGCAGGGGAGAGAATTCACCCCTCCACTTT
many	TRBV11-2	TRBD2	TRBJ2-7	CASSLVLAETYEQYF	TGTGCCAGCAGCTTAGTCCTAGCGGAGACCTACGAGCAGTACTTC
-	TRBV4-3	-	TRBJ2-2	CASSQWVMANTGELFF	TGCGCCAGCAGCCAATGGGTAATGGCAAACACCGGGGAGCTGTTTTTT
many	TRBV12-3/TRBV12-4	-	TRBJ2-5	CASSAERWGETQYF	TGTGCCAGCAGTGCGGAGAGGTGGGGAGAGACCCAGTACTTC
-	TRBV28	-	TRBJ1-1	CASSPVGTSRTEAFF	TGTGCCAGCAGTCCTGTCGGGACGTCTAGGACTGAAGCTTTCTTT
many	TRBV5-1	TRBD1	TRBJ2-2	CASSPMGQKNTGELFF	TGCGCCAGCAGCCCTATGGGACAGAAAAACACCGGGGAGCTGTTTTTT
many	TRBV24-1	-	TRBJ2-7	CATSDYRSPYEQYF	TGTGCCACCAGTGATTACCGCAGCCCCTACGAGCAGTACTTC
few	TRBV7-8	-	TRBJ2-1	CASTIYGGTNEQFF	TGTGCCAGCACTATCTATGGGGGTACGAATGAGCAGTTCTTC
many	TRBV10-3	TRBD1	TRBJ2-7	CAIRLTGSEQYF	TGTGCCATCAGACTGACAGGGTCCGAGCAGTACTTC
few	TRBV10-3	-	TRBJ2-3	CAISESSLTADTQYF	TGTGCCATCAGTGAGTCATCCCTTACCGCAGATACGCAGTATTTT
many	TRBV20-1	-	TRBJ2-7	CSATSGADYEQYF	TGCAGTGCTACCAGCGGAGCAGACTACGAGCAGTACTTC
many	TRBV30	-	TRBJ2-7	CAWSRGTHPYEQYF	TGTGCCTGGAGTCGTGGGACCCACCCCTACGAGCAGTACTTC
-	TRBV5-6	-	TRBJ1-5	CATAKEDLGYQEQPQHF	TGTGCCACCGCAAAAGAGGACCTTGGGTACCAGGAGCAGCCCCAGCATTTT
many	TRBV10-3	TRBD1	TRBJ2-7	CAISEGTGTYEQYF	TGTGCCATCAGTGAAGGGACAGGGACCTACGAGCAGTACTTC
-	TRBV20-1	-	TRBJ2-6	CSGQTWVNSGANVLTF	TGCAGTGGGCAGACTTGGGTCAACTCTGGGGCCAACGTCCTGACTTTC
many	TRBV15	-	TRBJ2-4	CATSRDHLTGVTDIQYF	TGTGCCACCAGCAGAGATCACCTCACTGGGGTTACGGACATTCAGTACTTC
once	TRBV28	-	TRBJ2-3	CASSPWGTDTQYF	TGTGCCAGCAGCCCCTGGGGCACAGATACGCAGTATTTT
-	TRBV5-5	-	TRBJ1-2	CASSSAWVRGYTF	TGTGCCAGCAGCTCCGCCTGGGTCCGAGGCTACACCTTC
many	TRBV12-3/TRBV12-4	-	TRBJ2-3	CASSFYPSAIGGDTQYF	TGTGCCAGCAGTTTTTATCCTAGCGCCATCGGTGGGGATACGCAGTATTTT
-	TRBV2	TRBD1	TRBJ2-5	CASINRGIQETQYF	TGTGCCAGCATCAACAGGGGTATTCAAGAGACCCAGTACTTC
many	TRBV2	TRBD2	TRBJ2-2	CASKAVAGVGELFF	TGTGCCAGCAAGGCTGTAGCGGGAGTCGGGGAGCTGTTTTTT
-	TRBV3-1	TRBD1	TRBJ1-4	CASSQNTGAGEKLFF	TGTGCCAGCAGCCAGAACACAGGGGCGGGTGAAAAACTGTTTTTT
many	TRBV2	TRBD1	TRBJ1-4	CATSRQGINEKLFF	TGTGCCACCTCAAGACAGGGGATTAATGAAAAACTGTTTTTT
-	TRBV6-1	-	TRBJ2-7	CASSQLGGYEQYF	TGTGCCAGCAGTCAACTAGGAGGCTACGAGCAGTACTTC
-	TRBV24-1	-	TRBJ2-7	CATSVDSRGEQYF	TGTGCCACCAGTGTGGACTCCCGGGGGGAGCAGTACTTC
many	TRBV10-3	TRBD2	TRBJ2-1	CAISESFRTSGRRDEQFF	TGTGCCATCAGTGAGTCGTTCAGGACTAGCGGGAGGAGGGATGAGCAGTTCTTC
many	TRBV12-3/TRBV12-4	TRBD2	TRBJ2-7	CASSISGRALYEQYF	TGTGCCAGCAGTATCAGCGGGAGGGCCCTTTACGAGCAGTACTTC
-	TRBV19	TRBD2	TRBJ2-1	CASRGGSAGEGNEQFF	TGTGCCAGTAGGGGGGGGTCAGCGGGAGAAGGCAATGAGCAGTTCTTC
-	TRBV25-1	-	TRBJ1-1	CASSVLQGEAFF	TGTGCCAGCAGTGTCCTACAGGGCGAAGCTTTCTTT
many	TRBV30	-	TRBJ1-1	CAWDRQGSTEAFF	TGTGCCTGGGACCGCCAGGGATCCACTGAAGCTTTCTTT
few	TRBV19	TRBD1	TRBJ2-1	CASSIRDRGGNEQFF	TGTGCCAGTAGTATAAGGGACAGGGGGGGGAACGAGCAGTTCTTC
-	TRBV11-2	-	TRBJ1-2	CASSLGGVGYTF	TGTGCCAGCAGCTTGGGAGGGGTCGGCTACACCTTC
many	TRBV9	-	TRBJ1-2	CASLGLGYGYTF	TGTGCCAGCCTGGGACTGGGCTATGGCTACACCTTC
-	TRBV19	-	TRBJ2-2	CASRERAGELFF	TGTGCCAGCAGAGAGCGTGCCGGGGAGCTGTTTTTT
few	TRBV19	TRBD1	TRBJ1-5	CASSTGTGEFDQPQHF	TGTGCCAGTAGTACGGGGACAGGGGAATTCGATCAGCCCCAGCATTTT
-	TRBV5-1	TRBD1	TRBJ2-2	CASSLGTGGFIGELFF	TGCGCCAGCAGCTTGGGGACAGGGGGCTTTATCGGGGAGCTGTTTTTT
-	TRBV7-8	TRBD1	TRBJ2-1	CASSLRDRVLGEQFF	TGTGCCAGCAGCCTCCGGGACAGGGTTCTAGGTGAGCAGTTCTTC